This T cell receptor beta chain emerged from a study of control samples from healthy donors and cancer patients. The CDR3 covers 15 residues. V lost 6 bases to trimming and J lost 4 bases; unmatched junction nucleotides: 6. Germline V gene data show CDR1 as MNHEY and CDR2 as SVGEGT. TCRdb's copy holds only in-frame clones and misses some; the assay was immunoSEQ multiplex PCR. The sample includes 100,000 to 150,000 clones, 87% of them seen just once. Material: blood. The V call is TRBV6-2 or TRBV6-3, the J call TRBJ2-3; 11 bases fit TRBD2. The TCR comes from a man younger than 35 in good health. The CDR3, as DNA: TGTGCCAGCAGCATAGCGGGAGGGCCTTCAGATACGCAGTATTTT. As protein: CASSIAGGPSDTQYF.